This T cell receptor beta chain was profiled in a study of cytomegalovirus exposure and HLA in healthy donors. Study-level background: The study placed about four fifths of its 350 to 400 genotyped donors in the Caucasian-associated ancestry cluster.

General study findings and limits: Later on, analysis showed that most CMV-associated TCR beta chains appeared to be HLA-restricted. In a later analysis, at a false discovery rate of 0.05, some 17,000 TCR beta sequences were associated with HLA alleles. Immune exposure information comprised only CMV serostatus.

The germline CDR1 and CDR2 sequences are MNHEY and SMNVEV (reference sequence). The CDR3 totals 12 residues. The ends were cut back, 10 bases at V and 1 base at J, with 8 bases in the middle. On this clone itself: As yet, its antigen is unknown.

PCR amplification relied on 60 Vbeta primers (plus 13 Jbeta primers). Some clones are missing from TCRdb's copy, which holds only in-frame ones; the method was immunoSEQ multiplex PCR. This table holds 150,000 to 200,000 clones, 82% found once. The sequence derives from a girl between 10 and 17 years old in good health and CMV-seropositive. Sample: PBMCs. The chain combines TRBV27 with TRBJ2-1; a weak D match, TRBD2 (5 bases). The CDR3 coding sequence is TGTGCCAAACCGGGGTCCTACAATGAGCAGTTCTTC. This sequence encodes CAKPGSYNEQFF.